The entry below describes one T cell receptor beta chain. This specimen belongs to a study of blood T cell repertoires in COVID-19. The wider study: The United States, Italy and Spain were the sources of the acute and convalescent COVID-19 samples. PBMCs, B-cell-depleted T cells, or T cells were the source of the cDNA or gDNA that made up the material.

The CDR3 length is 12 residues. The germline CDR1 and CDR2 sequences are LNHDA and SQIVND (reference sequence). V was clipped by 4 bases and J by 4 bases, with 7 bases between them. Authors' methods: Reference gene primer amplification yielded estimated nucleated cell counts. Data came from immunoSEQ multiplex PCR; TCRdb stores just in-frame clones and leaves some out. The V and J calls and clone size are taken from that table; D and trimming were inferred from the DNA. Counted here are roughly 250,000 clones, roughly four fifths occurring once; the ten biggest clones make up 12%. The TCR was taken from a woman aged 60-75 years with active or convalescent COVID-19. Sequencing used peripheral blood. The J gene is TRBJ1-2, the V gene TRBV19; D is uncertain. In nucleotides, the CDR3 is TGTGCCAGTAGTACCCACACCTATGGCTACACCTTC. Translation: CASSTHTYGYTF.